This T cell receptor (beta chain) was captured by sequencing in a study of CD8+ T cells in alopecia areata. Study at large: Twice daily, treated patients received 5 to 10 mg of oral tofacitinib.

The CDR3 consists of 13 residues. V lost 0 bases and J 5 bases, leaving 5 bases between the germline ends. The germline CDR1 and CDR2 sequences are LGHNA and YSLEER. Specified treatment: oral pan-JAK inhibitor, 5-10 mg twice daily. Following RNA extraction, reverse transcription yielded cDNA that acted as the sequencing template. Assay used: immunoSEQ multiplex PCR; TCRdb lists only in-frame clones, some missing. The sample holds under 150,000 clones, roughly 56% seen once. For this clone: The antigen remains unidentified.

Study-wide points: In scalp and blood during tofacitinib, many expanded lesional clones persisted.

This clonotype was sampled from a human donor with alopecia areata. This chain joins TRBV4-3 and TRBJ1-3; D ambiguous. Sample: CD4+ T cells sorted from blood, taken at week 24, from a patient treated with tofacitinib. The CDR3 spells CASSQDFRNTIYF. The CDR3 coding sequence is TGCGCCAGCAGCCAAGATTTCAGAAACACCATATATTTT.